Presented here are 10 T cell receptor beta chains from one specimen sequenced in a study of CD8 T cells in Susac syndrome. Reverse transcription used roughly 0.45 to 1 ug RNA and random hexamers. TCRdb used MiXCR to reprocess the immunoSEQ multiplex PCR reads, holding one entry per CDR3 protein. The data hold roughly 300,000 distinct CDR3 sequences, with approximately 84% observed a single time. Source material: CD8+ T cells from PBMCs. These TCRs come from a human donor with multiple sclerosis.

The V and J genes are TRBV2 and TRBJ2-1; 11 bases agree with TRBD2. Trimming at V came to 6 bases and at J to 12 bases, leaving 19 bases not matched to a gene. Germline V gives CDR1 SNHLY, CDR2 FYNNEI. The CDR3 is 17 residues long. The CDR3 nucleotides are TGTGCCAGCAGCGCCCGCACTAGCGGGAGTAGTAATAAAGGGCAGTTCTTC. This gives the protein CASSARTSGSSNKGQFF. The variable domain in full, completed from reference TRBV2 and TRBJ2-1, reads EPEVTQTPSHQVTQMGQEVILRCVPISNHLYFYWYRQILGQKVEFLVSFYNNEISEKSEIFDDQFSVERPDGSNFTLKIRSTKLEDSAMYFCASSARTSGSSNKGQFFGPGTRLTVL.

Only a few counts were recorded for this clonotype. The V gene is TRBV6-1, the J gene TRBJ2-5; D not resolved. CDR3 size: 15 residues. CDR1 and CDR2 from the germline V gene are MNHNS and SASEGT. Trimming cost V 6 bases and J 2 bases, with 16 bases left between them. The CDR3 DNA follows: TGTGCCAGCAGCCTCACGGCGGCAGGACAAGAGACCCAGTACTTC. It encodes CASSLTAAGQETQYF.

The V and J genes are TRBV27 and TRBJ2-7; maybe TRBD1 (8 bases). Germline V gene data show CDR1 as MNHEY and CDR2 as SMNVEV (reference sequence). V lost 7 bases and J lost 6, with 10 bases in between. The CDR3 runs to 11 residues. Written as DNA, the CDR3 is TGTGCCAGCAACAGGGGGGGCGAGCAGTACTTC. This encodes CASNRGGEQYF.

The chain combines TRBV27 with TRBJ2-7; D is unclear. Trimming left V 3 bases short and J 4 bases short, with 19 bases between. Germline V lookup: CDR1 MNHEY, CDR2 SMNVEV (reference sequence). The CDR3 runs 16 residues. The CDR3 nucleotides are TGTGCCAGCAGTTTGGGCCCCGGCTTCGGCGCATACGAGCAGTACTTC. Translated: CASSLGPGFGAYEQYF.

The chain is built from TRBV19 and TRBJ2-7, with 7 bases that match TRBD1. CDR3 length: 14 amino acids. The germline CDR1 and CDR2 sequences are LNHDA and SQIVND (reference sequence). V was pared by 4 bases and J by 3 bases, with 6 bases of the junction left unmatched. In nucleotides, the CDR3 is TGTGCCAGTAGTACCACCCGACAGGGCTACGAGCAGTACTTC. Translated: CASSTTRQGYEQYF.

The gene calls are TRBV7-9 and TRBJ2-1; 10 positions agree with TRBD2. The CDR3 loop spans 17 amino acids. Trimming took 5 bases from V and 0 from J; bases not matched to a gene: 7. Germline V lookup: CDR1 SEHNR, CDR2 FQNEAQ (reference sequence). CDR3 sequence: CASSPNPSGSSYNEQFF. CDR3 DNA: TGTGCCAGCAGCCCTAACCCTAGCGGGAGCTCCTACAATGAGCAGTTCTTC.

The V and J genes are TRBV3-1 and TRBJ2-7, with TRBD1 identical over 7 bases. Losses at the gene ends were 4 bases for V and 5 bases for J; bases not matched to a gene: 5. Germline loops: CDR1 LGHDT, CDR2 YNNKEL (reference sequence). The CDR3 runs to 13 residues. The chain's CDR3 is CASSPGQYHEQYF. DNA for the CDR3: TGTGCCAGCAGCCCGGGACAGTACCACGAGCAGTACTTC.

The chain uses TRBV20-1 and TRBJ1-6; TRBD1 matches at 10 bases. Losses at the gene ends were 6 bases for V and 3 bases for J; bases not matched to a gene: 8. The CDR3 has 16 residues. Germline CDR1 and CDR2: DFQATT and SNEGSKA (reference sequence). The CDR3 DNA follows: TGCAGTGCCAAACCGGGACAGGGGCTCTATAATTCACCCCTCCACTTT. It is translated as CSAKPGQGLYNSPLHF.

This clonotype was seen a handful of times. V gene TRBV7-9 combines with J gene TRBJ1-1; D not resolved. The CDR3 loop spans 13 amino acids. Between the trimmed V and J ends, which lost 5 bases and 4 bases, there was a span of 11 bases. Germline assignment: CDR1 SEHNR and CDR2 FQNEAQ (reference sequence). The CDR3 protein is CASSRQGGTEAFF. The CDR3 DNA sequence: TGTGCCAGCAGCCGCCAAGGTGGCACTGAAGCTTTCTTT. The full variable domain, its missing parts supplied by reference TRBV7-9 and TRBJ1-1, is DTGVSQNPRHKITKRGQNVTFRCDPISEHNRLYWYRQTLGQGPEFLTYFQNEAQLEKSRLLSDRFSAERPKGSFSTLEIQRTEQGDSAMYLCASSRQGGTEAFFGQGTRLTVV.

J is TRBJ2-1 and V is TRBV12-3 or TRBV12-4, with TRBD2 identical over 9 bases. Trimming at V came to 1 base and at J to 4 bases, leaving 2 bases not matched to a gene. The CDR3 spans 15 residues. The DNA of the CDR3 is TGTGCCAGCAGTTTAGAAGCGGGAGGTTACAATGAGCAGTTCTTC. It codes for CASSLEAGGYNEQFF.